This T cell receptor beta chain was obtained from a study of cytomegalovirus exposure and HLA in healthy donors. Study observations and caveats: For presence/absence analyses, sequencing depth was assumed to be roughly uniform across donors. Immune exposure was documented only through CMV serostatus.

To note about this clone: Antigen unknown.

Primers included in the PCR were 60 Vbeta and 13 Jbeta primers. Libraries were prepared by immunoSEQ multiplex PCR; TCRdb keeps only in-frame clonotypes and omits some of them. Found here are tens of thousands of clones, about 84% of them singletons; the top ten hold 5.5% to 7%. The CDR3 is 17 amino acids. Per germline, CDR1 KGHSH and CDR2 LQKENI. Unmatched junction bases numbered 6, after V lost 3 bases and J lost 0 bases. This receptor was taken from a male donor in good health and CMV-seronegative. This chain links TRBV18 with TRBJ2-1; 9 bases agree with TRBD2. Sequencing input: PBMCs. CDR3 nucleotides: TGTGCCAGCTCACCTAACCTAGCGGGGAGCTCCTACAATGAGCAGTTCTTC. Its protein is CASSPNLAGSSYNEQFF.